Here is one TCR beta chain with its context. Its antigen is not known. Those CD8+ T cells considered naive were CD45RO-CCR7+CD27+CD95-. The libraries of TRB cDNA were constructed through 5' RACE using UMI labels. Following a re-call of the 5' RACE reads, TCRdb has one entry per CDR3 protein and lacks DNA. There are roughly 61,000 distinct CDR3 sequences in the sample, with approximately 0.5% held by the top ten. This sample is part of a study of CXCR3-negative and CXCR3-positive naive CD8 T cells. The study's findings and limits: Naive cells, whether CXCR3-negative or CXCR3-positive, had similar TRBV-TRBJ usage, while memory cells differed. A higher hydrophobicity marked the TRB CDR3s of CXCR3-positive naive cells versus CXCR3-negative naive cells. In cryopreserved cells, CXCR3 expression partially decreased, and fresh PBMCs were used in most assays. Comparably high diversity marked both naive subsets, whereas memory CD8+ cells had much lower diversity.

Germline assignment: CDR1 SGHNT and CDR2 YENEEA. The CDR3 consists of 13 residues. This TCR was recovered from a human donor in good health. Some clones in this sample may be carry-over from other donors' samples. The V call is TRBV11-3, the J call TRBJ2-3. Sequences were obtained from naive CXCR3+ CD8+ T cells from blood. Sample subset: CD45RO-CCR7+CD27+CD95- naive CD8+ T cells expressing CXCR3 (TNR3+). The chain's CDR3 is CASRDPSTDTQYF.